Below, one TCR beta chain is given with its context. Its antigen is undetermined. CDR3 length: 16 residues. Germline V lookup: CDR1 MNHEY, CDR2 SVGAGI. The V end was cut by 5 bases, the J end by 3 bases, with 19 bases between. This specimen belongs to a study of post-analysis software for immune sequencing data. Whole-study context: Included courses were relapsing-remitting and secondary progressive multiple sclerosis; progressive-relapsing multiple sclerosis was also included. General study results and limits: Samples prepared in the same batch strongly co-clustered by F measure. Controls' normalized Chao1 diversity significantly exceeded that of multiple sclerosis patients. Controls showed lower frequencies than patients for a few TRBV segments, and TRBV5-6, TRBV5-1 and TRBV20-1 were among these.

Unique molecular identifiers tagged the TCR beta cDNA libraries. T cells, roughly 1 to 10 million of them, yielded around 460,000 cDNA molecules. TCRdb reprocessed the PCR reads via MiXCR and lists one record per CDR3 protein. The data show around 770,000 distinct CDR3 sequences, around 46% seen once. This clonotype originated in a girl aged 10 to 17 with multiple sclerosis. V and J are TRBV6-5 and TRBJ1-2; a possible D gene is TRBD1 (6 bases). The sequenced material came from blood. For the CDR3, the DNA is TGTGCCAGCAGTAGGACAGACCCGCCTTCTTACTATGGCTACACCTTC. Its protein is CASSRTDPPSYYGYTF.